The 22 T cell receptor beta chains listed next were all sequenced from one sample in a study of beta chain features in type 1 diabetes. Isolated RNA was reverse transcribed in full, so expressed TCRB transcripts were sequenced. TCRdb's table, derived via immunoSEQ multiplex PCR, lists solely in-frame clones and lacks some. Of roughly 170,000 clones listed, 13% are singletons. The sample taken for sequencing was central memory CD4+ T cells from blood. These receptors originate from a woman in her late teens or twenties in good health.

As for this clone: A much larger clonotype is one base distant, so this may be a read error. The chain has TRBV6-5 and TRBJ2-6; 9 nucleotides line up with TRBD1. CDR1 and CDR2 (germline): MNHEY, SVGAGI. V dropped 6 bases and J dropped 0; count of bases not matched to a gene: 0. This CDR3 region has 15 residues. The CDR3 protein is CASRTGGSGANVLTF. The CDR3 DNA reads TGTGCCAGCAGGACAGGGGGCTCTGGGGCCAACGTCCTGACTTTC.

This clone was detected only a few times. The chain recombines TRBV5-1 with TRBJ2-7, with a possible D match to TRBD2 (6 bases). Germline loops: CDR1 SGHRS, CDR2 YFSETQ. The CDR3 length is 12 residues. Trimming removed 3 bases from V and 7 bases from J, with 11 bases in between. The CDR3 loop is CASSSREEEQYF. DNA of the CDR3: TGCGCCAGCAGCTCCAGGGAGGAGGAGCAGTACTTC.

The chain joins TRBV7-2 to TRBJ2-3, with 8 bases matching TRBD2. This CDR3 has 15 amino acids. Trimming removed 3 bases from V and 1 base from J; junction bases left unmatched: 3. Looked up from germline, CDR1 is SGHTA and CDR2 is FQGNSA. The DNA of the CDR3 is TGTGCCAGCAGCTTGCAGACTAGCGGCACAGATACGCAGTATTTT. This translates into CASSLQTSGTDTQYF.

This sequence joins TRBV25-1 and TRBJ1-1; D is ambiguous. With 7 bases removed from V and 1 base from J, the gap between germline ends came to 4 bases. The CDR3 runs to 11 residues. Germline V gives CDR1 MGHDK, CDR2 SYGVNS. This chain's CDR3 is CASTRNTEAFF. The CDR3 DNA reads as TGTGCCAGCACCAGGAACACTGAAGCTTTCTTT.

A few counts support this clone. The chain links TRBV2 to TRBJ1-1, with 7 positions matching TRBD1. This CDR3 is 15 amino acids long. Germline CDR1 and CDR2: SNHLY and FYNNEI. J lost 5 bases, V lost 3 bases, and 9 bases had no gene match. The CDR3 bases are TGTGCCAGCAGTGACGGGTGGGGCAGGGGGACTGAAGCTTTCTTT. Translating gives CASSDGWGRGTEAFF.

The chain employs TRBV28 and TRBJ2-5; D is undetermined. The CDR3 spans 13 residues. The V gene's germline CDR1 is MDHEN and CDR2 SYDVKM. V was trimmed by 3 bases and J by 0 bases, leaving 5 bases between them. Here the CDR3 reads CASSFQYQETQYF. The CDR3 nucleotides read TGTGCCAGCAGTTTTCAGTACCAAGAGACCCAGTACTTC.

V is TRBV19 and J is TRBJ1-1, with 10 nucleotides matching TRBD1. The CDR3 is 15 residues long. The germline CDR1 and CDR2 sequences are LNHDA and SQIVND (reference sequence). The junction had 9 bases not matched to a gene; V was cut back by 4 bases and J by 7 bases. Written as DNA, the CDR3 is TGTGCCAGTAGTAGAGGCCGGGACAGGGGTAATGAAGCTTTCTTT. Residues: CASSRGRDRGNEAFF.

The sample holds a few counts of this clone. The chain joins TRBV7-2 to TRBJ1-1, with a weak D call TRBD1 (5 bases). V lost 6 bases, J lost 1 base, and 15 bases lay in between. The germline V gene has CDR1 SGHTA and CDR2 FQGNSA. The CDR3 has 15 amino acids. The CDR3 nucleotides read TGTGCCAGCAGGCCGCGAGTGGGGCGGAACACTGAAGCTTTCTTT. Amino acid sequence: CASRPRVGRNTEAFF.

CDR3 DNA sequence: TGTGCCAGCAGTCACAGACAGGGAGTTGAAGCTTTCTTT. Its translation is CASSHRQGVEAFF. The chain has TRBV28 and TRBJ1-1; 7 positions agree with TRBD1. Germline values: CDR1 MDHEN, CDR2 SYDVKM. The CDR3 runs 13 residues. V shed 5 bases, J shed 7 bases, and the junction held 7 bases outside the gene matches.

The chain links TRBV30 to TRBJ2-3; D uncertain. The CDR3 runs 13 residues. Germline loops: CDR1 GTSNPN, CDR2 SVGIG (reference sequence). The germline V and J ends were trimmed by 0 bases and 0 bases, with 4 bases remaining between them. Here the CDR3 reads CAWSVGSTDTQYF. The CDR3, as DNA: TGTGCCTGGAGTGTCGGGAGCACAGATACGCAGTATTTT. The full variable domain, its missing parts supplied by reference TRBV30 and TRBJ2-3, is SQTIHQWPATLVQPVGSPLSLECTVEGTSNPNLYWYRQAAGRGLQLLFYSVGIGQISSEVPQNLSASRPQDRQFILSSKKLLLSDSGFYLCAWSVGSTDTQYFGPGTRLTVL.

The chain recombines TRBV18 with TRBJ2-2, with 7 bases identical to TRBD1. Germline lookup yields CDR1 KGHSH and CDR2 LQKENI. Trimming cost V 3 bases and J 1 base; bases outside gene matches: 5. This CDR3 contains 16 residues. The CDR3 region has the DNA TGTGCCAGCTCACCGATGGACAGGATGAACACCGGGGAGCTGTTTTTT. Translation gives CASSPMDRMNTGELFF.

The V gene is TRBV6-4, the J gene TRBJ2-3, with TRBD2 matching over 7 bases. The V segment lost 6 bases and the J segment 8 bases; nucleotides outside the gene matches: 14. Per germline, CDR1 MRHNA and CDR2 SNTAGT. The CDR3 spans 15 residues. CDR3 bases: TGTGCCAGCAGACCACAGGTGGGAGGGCCGGTTACGCAGTATTTT. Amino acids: CASRPQVGGPVTQYF.

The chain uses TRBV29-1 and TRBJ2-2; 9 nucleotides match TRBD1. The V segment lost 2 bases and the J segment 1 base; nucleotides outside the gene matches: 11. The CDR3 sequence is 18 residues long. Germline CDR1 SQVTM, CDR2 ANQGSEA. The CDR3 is CSVEPGQGTGKNTGELFF. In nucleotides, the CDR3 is TGCAGCGTTGAACCGGGACAGGGAACCGGGAAGAACACCGGGGAGCTGTTTTTT.

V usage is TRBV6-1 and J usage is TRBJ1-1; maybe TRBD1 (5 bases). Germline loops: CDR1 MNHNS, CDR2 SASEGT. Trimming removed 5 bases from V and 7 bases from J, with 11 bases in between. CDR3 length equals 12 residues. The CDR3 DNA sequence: TGTGCCAGCAGTTCCACAGGAATTGAAGCTTTCTTT. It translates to CASSSTGIEAFF.

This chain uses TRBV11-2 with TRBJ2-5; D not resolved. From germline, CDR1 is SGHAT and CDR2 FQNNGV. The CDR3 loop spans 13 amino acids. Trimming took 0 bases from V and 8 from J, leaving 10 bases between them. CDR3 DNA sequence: TGTGCCAGCAGCTTAGATCTCCGGAGAACCCAGTACTTC. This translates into CASSLDLRRTQYF.

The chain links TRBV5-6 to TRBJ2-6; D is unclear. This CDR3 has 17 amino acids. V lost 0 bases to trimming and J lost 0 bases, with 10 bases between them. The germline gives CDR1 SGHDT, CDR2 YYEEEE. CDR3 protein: CASSLVGYSSGANVLTF. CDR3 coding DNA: TGTGCCAGCAGCTTGGTCGGCTACAGCTCTGGGGCCAACGTCCTGACTTTC.

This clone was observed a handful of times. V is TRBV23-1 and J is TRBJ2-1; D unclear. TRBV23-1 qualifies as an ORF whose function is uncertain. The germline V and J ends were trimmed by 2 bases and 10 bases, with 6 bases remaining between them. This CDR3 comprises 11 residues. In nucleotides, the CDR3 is TGCGCCAGCAGTCAACCGCAGGAGCAGTTCTTC. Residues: CASSQPQEQFF.

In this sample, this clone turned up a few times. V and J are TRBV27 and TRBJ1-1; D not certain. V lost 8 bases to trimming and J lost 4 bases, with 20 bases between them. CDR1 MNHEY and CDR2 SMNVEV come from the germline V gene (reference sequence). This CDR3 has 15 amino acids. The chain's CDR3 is CASGSSRPLPTEAFF. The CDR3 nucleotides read TGTGCCAGCGGGTCCTCCAGGCCCCTCCCCACTGAAGCTTTCTTT.

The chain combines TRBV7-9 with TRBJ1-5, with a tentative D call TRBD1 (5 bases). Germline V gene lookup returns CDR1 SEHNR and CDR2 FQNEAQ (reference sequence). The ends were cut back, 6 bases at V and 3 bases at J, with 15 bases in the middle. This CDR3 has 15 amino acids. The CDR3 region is CASRGDGGNNQPQHF. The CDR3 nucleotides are TGTGCCAGCAGGGGAGACGGGGGGAACAATCAGCCCCAGCATTTT.

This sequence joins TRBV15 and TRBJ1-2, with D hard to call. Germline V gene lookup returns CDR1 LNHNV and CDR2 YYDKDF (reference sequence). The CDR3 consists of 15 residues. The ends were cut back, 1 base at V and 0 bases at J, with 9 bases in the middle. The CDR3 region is CATSRVRGSNYGYTF. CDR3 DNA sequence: TGTGCCACCAGCAGAGTTCGGGGTTCTAACTATGGCTACACCTTC.

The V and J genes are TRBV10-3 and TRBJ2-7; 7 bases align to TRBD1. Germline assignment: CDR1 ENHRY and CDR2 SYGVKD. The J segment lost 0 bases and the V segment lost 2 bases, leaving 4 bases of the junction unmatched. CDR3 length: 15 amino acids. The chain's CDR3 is CAISEPGTVSYEQYF. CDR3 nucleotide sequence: TGTGCCATCAGTGAGCCAGGGACAGTCTCCTACGAGCAGTACTTC.

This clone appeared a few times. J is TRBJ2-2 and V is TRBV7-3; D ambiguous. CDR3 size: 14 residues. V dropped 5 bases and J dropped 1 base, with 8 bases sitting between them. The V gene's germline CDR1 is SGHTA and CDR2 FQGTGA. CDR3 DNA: TGTGCCAGCAGCCCCCCAGGGAACACCGGGGAGCTGTTTTTT. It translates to CASSPPGNTGELFF.